This TCR beta chain was captured by sequencing in a study of CD8 T cells in ankylosing spondylitis (TCRdb year 2017). Describing the broader study: The study set out to find disease-linked TCR variants by profiling T cell receptor beta repertoires in ankylosing spondylitis patients and healthy donors. Peripheral blood samples were taken, and synovial fluid was additionally collected from ankylosing spondylitis patients. In total, the full study cohort was made up of about 99 healthy donors and 25 to 30 ankylosing spondylitis patients.

Paper-wide results and their limitations: A CD8+ phenotype was shown by the disease-linked clones, which were found at relatively low frequencies in peripheral blood. The disease-linked clones were reported to be significantly enriched in matched synovial fluid samples from ankylosing spondylitis patients. Some TCR beta motif variants had previously been reported in synovial fluid and blood of reactive arthritis patients, which suggested common disease-initiation mechanisms. Blood from ankylosing spondylitis patients appeared to be characterized by a TCR beta motif composed of 7 to 9 highly homologous amino acid variants.

Sequencing relied on an Illumina HiSeq 2500. Quantitative 5'-RACE with molecular barcodes was used to prepare TCR beta libraries. Per the original workflow: Disease-linked TCR variants were identified with a new computational method built on a probabilistic model of VDJ rearrangement. TCRdb took the public reads, trimmed them with fastp at Q25, ran MiXCR for clone calling and kept in-frame beta chains. Rows with a matching CDR3 protein are joined into one entry that keeps the most common DNA and genes. The V and J calls reflect TCRdb's pipeline rather than the authors' work. The sample yields hundreds of thousands of distinct CDR3 sequences; around 8% were counted once. The leading ten clones occupy 4.8% of the sample. The trim is 3 bases for V and 1 base for J, with a gap of 22 bases between the germline ends. CDR1 and CDR2 (DFQATT, SNEGSKA) derive from the germline V gene (reference sequence). From the cysteine through the phenylalanine, the CDR3 covers 18 amino acids. Just the 54-base CDR3 DNA is kept, in frame starting at base 1.

This clonotype was observed many times. Its binding antigen is unknown. No much larger clone is present one base from it, and per-base qualities are unavailable. Sequencing input: blood, either unsorted or a sorted T cell fraction (not recorded which). This sequence was found in a female donor with ankylosing spondylitis or in good health (not recorded which). This chain joins TRBV20-1 to TRBJ2-1; too little of a D gene remains to name it. The CDR3 protein sequence reads: CSARTWSYGVQSYNEQFF. The nucleotides are TGCAGTGCTAGGACTTGGTCCTATGGCGTGCAATCCTACAATGAGCAGTTCTTC.